This T cell receptor (beta chain) was identified during a study of early T cells in non-severe SARS-CoV-2 infection. On the study more broadly: It was bulk RNA from unsorted whole blood that was sequenced, and the chains were unpaired. General study points: Database matching using VDJdb favored anti-spike CD8 responses, with private and CD4 specificities left missing.

Germline V CDR1 and CDR2: PRHDT, FYEKMQ (reference sequence). CDR3 length: 15 residues. V was clipped by 5 bases and J by 3 bases; unmatched bases: 9. Individual cDNA molecules were tagged with unique molecular identifiers. TCRdb recomputed calls from the 5' RACE reads with MiXCR, one row per CDR3 protein. The top ten hold roughly 7.8% of the sample, which has about 81,000 distinct CDR3 sequences, roughly 6% seen once. Concerning this clonotype: No antigen is known for it.

The chain combines TRBV13 with TRBJ2-7, with 8 positions matching TRBD2. The clonotype was recovered from an adult who was a healthcare worker with PCR-confirmed SARS-CoV-2 infection or an uninfected control (not recorded which). Sequenced sample: whole blood. In nucleotides, the CDR3 is TGTGCCAGCAGCCGGGGGGGCAGCAATTTCTACGAGCAGTACTTC. Translated, it gives CASSRGGSNFYEQYF.